This T cell receptor beta chain derives from a study of blood T cell repertoires in COVID-19. As originally analysed: Amplification of reference gene primers provided the estimated nucleated cell counts. TCRdb keeps only in-frame clones here, not all; method: immunoSEQ multiplex PCR. V and J calls and clone size are as listed in that table; D and trimming were resolved from the DNA. The sample lists about 83,000 clones, approximately 86% occurring once. The V gene lost 2 bases and the J gene lost 2 bases, with 10 bases spanning the gap. CDR3 length: 14 residues. The germline V gene has CDR1 MNHNY and CDR2 SVGAGI (reference sequence).

Sequencing was carried out using peripheral blood. This chain uses TRBV6-6 with TRBJ2-7, with unresolved D. The clonotype was recovered from a man older than 75 with active or convalescent COVID-19. The DNA for the CDR3 is TGTGCCAGCAGTTACCGAACTGGGCCCTACGAGCAGTACGTC. Its protein product is CASSYRTGPYEQYV.